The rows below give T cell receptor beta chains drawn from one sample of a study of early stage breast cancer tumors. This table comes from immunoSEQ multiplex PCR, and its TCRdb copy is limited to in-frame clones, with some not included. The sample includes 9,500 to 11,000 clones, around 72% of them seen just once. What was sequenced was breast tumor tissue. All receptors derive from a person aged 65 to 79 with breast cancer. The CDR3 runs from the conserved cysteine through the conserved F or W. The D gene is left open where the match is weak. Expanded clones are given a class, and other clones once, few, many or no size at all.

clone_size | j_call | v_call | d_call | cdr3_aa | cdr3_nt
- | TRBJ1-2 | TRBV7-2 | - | CASSSGQNYGYTF | TGTGCCAGCAGCTCCGGACAGAACTATGGCTACACCTTC
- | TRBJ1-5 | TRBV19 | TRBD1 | CATLPTGLLLQPQHF | TGTGCCACTCTCCCGACAGGGTTATTGCTTCAGCCCCAGCATTTT
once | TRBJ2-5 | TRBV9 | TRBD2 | CASSVATGGTQETQYF | TGTGCCAGCAGCGTAGCTACGGGGGGGACTCAAGAGACCCAGTACTTC
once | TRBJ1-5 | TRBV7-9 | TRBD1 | CASSLGGQGVNQPQHF | TGTGCCAGCAGCTTAGGGGGACAGGGGGTAAATCAGCCCCAGCATTTT
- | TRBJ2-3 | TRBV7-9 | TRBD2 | CASSLARTSEGDTQYF | TGTGCCAGCAGCTTAGCGAGGACTAGCGAGGGAGATACGCAGTATTTT
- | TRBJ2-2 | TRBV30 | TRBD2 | CAWSRAGGRRGGELFF | TGTGCCTGGAGTAGGGCGGGGGGCCGTCGGGGCGGGGAGCTGTTTTTT
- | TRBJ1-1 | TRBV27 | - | CASRPGGGTEAFF | TGTGCCAGCAGGCCCGGAGGTGGGACTGAAGCTTTCTTT
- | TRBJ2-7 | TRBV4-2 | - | CASSQDLGSFYEQYF | TGTGCCAGCAGCCAAGATCTAGGCTCCTTCTACGAGCAGTACTTC
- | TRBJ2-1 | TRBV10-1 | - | CASSEYSSQAMKQFF | TGCGCCAGCAGTGAGTACAGTTCCCAGGCAATGAAGCAGTTCTTC
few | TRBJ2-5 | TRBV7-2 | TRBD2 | CASSFRPGLAAQETQYF | TGTGCCAGCAGCTTCCGACCTGGACTAGCGGCACAAGAGACCCAGTACTTC
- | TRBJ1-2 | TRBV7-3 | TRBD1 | CASSSGQGTPYGYTF | TGTGCCAGCAGCTCGGGACAGGGTACCCCCTATGGCTACACCTTC
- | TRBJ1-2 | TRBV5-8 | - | CASSLYLGGYTF | TGTGCCAGCAGCTTGTATCTAGGCGGCTACACCTTC
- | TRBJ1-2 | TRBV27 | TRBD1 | CASSPWTGRSNYGYTF | TGTGCCAGCAGTCCCTGGACAGGCCGATCTAACTATGGCTACACCTTC
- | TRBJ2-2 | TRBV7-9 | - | CASSFDRNTGELFF | TGTGCCAGCAGCTTTGACAGGAACACCGGGGAGCTGTTTTTT
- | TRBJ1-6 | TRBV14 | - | CASSQYLPRTFLGSYNSPLHF | TGTGCCAGCAGCCAATATCTCCCAAGGACATTTTTGGGCTCCTATAATTCACCCCTCCACTTT
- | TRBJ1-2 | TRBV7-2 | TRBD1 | CASSLDRENGYTF | TGTGCCAGCAGCCTAGACAGGGAGAATGGCTACACCTTC
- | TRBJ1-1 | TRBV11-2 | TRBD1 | CASSYTGVNTEAFF | TGTGCCAGCAGTTACACAGGGGTGAACACTGAAGCTTTCTTT
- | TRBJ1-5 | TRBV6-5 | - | CASRAGGARQPQHF | TGTGCCAGCAGGGCCGGGGGGGCGAGACAGCCCCAGCATTTT
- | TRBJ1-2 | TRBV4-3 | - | CASSPAWGGADGYTF | TGCGCCAGCAGCCCAGCATGGGGGGGCGCTGATGGCTACACCTTC
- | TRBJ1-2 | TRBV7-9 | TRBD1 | CASSSDRGRGYGYTF | TGTGCCAGCAGCTCGGACAGGGGGCGGGGCTATGGCTACACCTTC
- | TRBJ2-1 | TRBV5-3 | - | CARSPGGRSYNEQFF | TGTGCCAGAAGCCCCGGGGGACGCTCCTACAATGAGCAGTTCTTC
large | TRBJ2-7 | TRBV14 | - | CASSLDSSYEQYF | TGTGCCAGCAGCCTGGACAGTTCCTACGAGCAGTACTTC
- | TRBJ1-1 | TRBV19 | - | CASSTFDQGSMNTEAFF | TGTGCCAGTAGTACGTTCGACCAGGGAAGTATGAACACTGAAGCTTTCTTT
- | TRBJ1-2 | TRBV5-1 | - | CASSPVLTGLGYTF | TGCGCCAGCAGCCCGGTCTTAACAGGTCTCGGCTACACCTTC
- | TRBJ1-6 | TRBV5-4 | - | CASSLEQATGRPLHF | TGTGCCAGCAGCTTGGAACAGGCGACGGGGAGGCCCCTCCACTTT
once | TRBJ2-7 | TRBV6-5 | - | CASSYPLANEQYF | TGTGCCAGCAGTTATCCCCTGGCCAACGAGCAGTACTTC
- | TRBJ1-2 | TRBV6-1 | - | CASIRESGVYGYTF | TGTGCCAGCATAAGGGAATCAGGGGTCTATGGCTACACCTTC
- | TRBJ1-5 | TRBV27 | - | CASSTSRGAQHF | TGTGCCAGCAGTACCTCACGGGGGGCCCAGCATTTT
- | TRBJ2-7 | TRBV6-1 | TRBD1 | CASSLDRGLSYEQYF | TGTGCCAGCAGTTTGGACAGGGGGCTATCCTACGAGCAGTACTTC
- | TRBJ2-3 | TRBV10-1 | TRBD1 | CASTPDRGGTDTQYF | TGCGCCAGCACTCCGGACAGGGGAGGGACAGATACGCAGTATTTT
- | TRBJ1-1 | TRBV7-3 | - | CASSNHQGTEAFF | TGTGCCAGCAGTAATCACCAGGGGACTGAAGCTTTCTTT
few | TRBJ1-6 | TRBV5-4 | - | CASSLGLGSPLHF | TGTGCCAGCAGCTTGGGGCTGGGCTCACCCCTCCACTTT
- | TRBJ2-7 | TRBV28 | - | CASSSRDISYEQYF | TGTGCCAGCAGTTCCCGTGACATATCCTACGAGCAGTACTTC
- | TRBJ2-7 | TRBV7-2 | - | CASSSGQSYEQYF | TGTGCCAGCAGCTCTGGACAGTCCTACGAGCAGTACTTC
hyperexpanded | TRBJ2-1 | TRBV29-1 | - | CSVEDSGRGSYNEQFF | TGCAGCGTTGAAGATTCGGGGCGGGGCTCCTACAATGAGCAGTTCTTC
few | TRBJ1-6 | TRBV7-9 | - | CASSPPGGRSPLHF | TGTGCCAGCAGCCCGCCGGGGGGGCGTTCACCCCTCCACTTT
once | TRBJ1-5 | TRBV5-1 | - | CASSQGLNQPQHF | TGCGCCAGCAGCCAGGGTTTAAATCAGCCCCAGCATTTT
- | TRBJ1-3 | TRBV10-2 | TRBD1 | CATSDRERGNTIYF | TGCGCCACCTCAGACAGGGAACGGGGAAACACCATATATTTT
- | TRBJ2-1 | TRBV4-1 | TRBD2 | CASSQVAGGDEQFF | TGCGCCAGCAGCCAAGTAGCGGGGGGAGATGAGCAGTTCTTC
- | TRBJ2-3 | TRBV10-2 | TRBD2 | CASRRGGTTDTQYF | TGCGCCAGCAGACGCGGGGGGACCACAGATACGCAGTATTTT